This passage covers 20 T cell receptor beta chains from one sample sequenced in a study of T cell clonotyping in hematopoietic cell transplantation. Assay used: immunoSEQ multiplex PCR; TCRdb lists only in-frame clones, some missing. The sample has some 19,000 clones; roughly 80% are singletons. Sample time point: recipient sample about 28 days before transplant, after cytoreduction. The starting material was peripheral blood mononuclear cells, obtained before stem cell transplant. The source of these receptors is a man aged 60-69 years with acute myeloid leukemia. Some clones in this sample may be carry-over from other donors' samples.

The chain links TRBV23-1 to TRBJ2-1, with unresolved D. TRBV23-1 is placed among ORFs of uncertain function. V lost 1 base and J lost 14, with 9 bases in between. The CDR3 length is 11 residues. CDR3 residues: CASSQLVGKFF. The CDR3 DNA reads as TGCGCCAGCAGTCAATTGGTAGGTAAGTTCTTC.

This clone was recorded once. The CDR3 DNA sequence: TGTGCCAGCAGCGTGGGACAGGGGGCAGCTGAAGCTTTCTTT. It translates to CASSVGQGAAEAFF. V usage is TRBV7-3 and J usage is TRBJ1-1; 12 bases match TRBD1. The length of the CDR3 is 14 residues. Germline values: CDR1 SGHTA, CDR2 FQGTGA. V dropped 5 bases and J dropped 6; count of bases not matched to a gene: 4.

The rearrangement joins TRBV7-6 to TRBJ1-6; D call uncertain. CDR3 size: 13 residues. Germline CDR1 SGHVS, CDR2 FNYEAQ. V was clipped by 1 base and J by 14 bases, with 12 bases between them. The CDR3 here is CASSLDESRSLHF. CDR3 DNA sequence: TGTGCCAGCAGCTTAGATGAGTCTCGATCCCTCCACTTT.

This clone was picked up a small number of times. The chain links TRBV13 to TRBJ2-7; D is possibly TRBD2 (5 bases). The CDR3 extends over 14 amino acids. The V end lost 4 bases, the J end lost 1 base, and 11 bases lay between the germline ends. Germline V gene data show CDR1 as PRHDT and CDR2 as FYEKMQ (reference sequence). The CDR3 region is CASSSTRRSYEQYF. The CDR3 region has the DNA TGTGCCAGCAGCTCCACTAGACGGTCCTACGAGCAGTACTTC.

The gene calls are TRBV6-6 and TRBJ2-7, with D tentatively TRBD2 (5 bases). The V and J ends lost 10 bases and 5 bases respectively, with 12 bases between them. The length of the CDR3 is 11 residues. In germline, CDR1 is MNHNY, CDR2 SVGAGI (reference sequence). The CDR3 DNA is TGTGCCACCCGGACTTACCACGAGCAGTACTTC. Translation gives CATRTYHEQYF.

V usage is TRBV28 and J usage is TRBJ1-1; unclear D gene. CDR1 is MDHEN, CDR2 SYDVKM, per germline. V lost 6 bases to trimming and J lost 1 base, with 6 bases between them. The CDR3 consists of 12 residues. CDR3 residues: CASRSGNTEAFF. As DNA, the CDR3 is TGTGCCAGCAGATCGGGGAACACTGAAGCTTTCTTT.

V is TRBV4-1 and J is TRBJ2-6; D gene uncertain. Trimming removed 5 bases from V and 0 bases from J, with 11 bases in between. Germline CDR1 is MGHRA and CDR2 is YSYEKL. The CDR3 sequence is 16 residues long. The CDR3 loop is CASSNSPGSGANVLTF. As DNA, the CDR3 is TGCGCCAGCAGCAACTCTCCGGGCTCTGGGGCCAACGTCCTGACTTTC.

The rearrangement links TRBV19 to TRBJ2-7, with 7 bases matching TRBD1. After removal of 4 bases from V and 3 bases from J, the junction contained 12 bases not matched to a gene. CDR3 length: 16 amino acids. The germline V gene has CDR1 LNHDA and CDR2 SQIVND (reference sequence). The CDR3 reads CASSKTTGVDYYEQYF. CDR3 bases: TGTGCCAGTAGTAAAACTACAGGGGTAGACTACTACGAGCAGTACTTC.

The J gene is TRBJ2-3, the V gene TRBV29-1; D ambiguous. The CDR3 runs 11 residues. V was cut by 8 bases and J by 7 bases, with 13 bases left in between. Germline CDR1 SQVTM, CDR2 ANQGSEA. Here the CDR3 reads CSPVTSNTQYF. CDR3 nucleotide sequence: TGCAGCCCCGTAACGAGTAATACGCAGTATTTT.

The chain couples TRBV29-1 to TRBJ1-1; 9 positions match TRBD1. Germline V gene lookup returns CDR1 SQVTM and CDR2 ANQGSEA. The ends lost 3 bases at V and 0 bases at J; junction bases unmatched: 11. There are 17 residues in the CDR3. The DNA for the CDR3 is TGCAGCGTTGAGGGGGTACCGGGACAGGGTATGAACACTGAAGCTTTCTTT. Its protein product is CSVEGVPGQGMNTEAFF.

The CDR3 DNA is TGTGCCAGCAGCCGGACAGGGGGTACTGAAGCTTTCTTT. This sequence encodes CASSRTGGTEAFF. This chain joins TRBV7-6 and TRBJ1-1; TRBD1 agrees at 10 bases. Unmatched junction bases numbered 2, after V lost 5 bases and J lost 5 bases. Per germline, CDR1 SGHVS and CDR2 FNYEAQ. The CDR3 totals 13 residues.

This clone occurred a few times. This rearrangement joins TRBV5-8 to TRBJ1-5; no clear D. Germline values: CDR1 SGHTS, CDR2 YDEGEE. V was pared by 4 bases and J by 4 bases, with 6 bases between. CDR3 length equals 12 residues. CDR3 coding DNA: TGTGCCAGCAGCGCCGCAAATCAGCCCCAGCATTTT. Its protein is CASSAANQPQHF.

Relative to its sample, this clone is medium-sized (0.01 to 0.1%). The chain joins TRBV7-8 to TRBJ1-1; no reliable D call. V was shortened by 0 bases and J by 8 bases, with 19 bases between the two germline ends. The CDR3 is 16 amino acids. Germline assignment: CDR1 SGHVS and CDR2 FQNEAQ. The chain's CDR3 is CASSLALVLETSEAFF. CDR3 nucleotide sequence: TGTGCCAGCAGCTTAGCGCTAGTCTTAGAGACAAGCGAAGCTTTCTTT.

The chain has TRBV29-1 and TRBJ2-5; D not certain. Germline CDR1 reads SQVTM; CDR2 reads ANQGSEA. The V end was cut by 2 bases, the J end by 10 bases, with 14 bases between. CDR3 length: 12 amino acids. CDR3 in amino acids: CSVETPRTDQYF. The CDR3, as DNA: TGCAGCGTTGAAACCCCCAGGACGGACCAGTACTTC.

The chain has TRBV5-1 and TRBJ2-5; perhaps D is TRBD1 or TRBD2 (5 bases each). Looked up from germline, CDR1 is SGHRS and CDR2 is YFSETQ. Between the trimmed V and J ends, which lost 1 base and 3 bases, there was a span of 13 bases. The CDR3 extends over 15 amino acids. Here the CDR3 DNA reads TGCGCCAGCAGCTTGTGGCTACAGGAGGAAGAGACCCAGTACTTC. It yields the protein CASSLWLQEEETQYF.

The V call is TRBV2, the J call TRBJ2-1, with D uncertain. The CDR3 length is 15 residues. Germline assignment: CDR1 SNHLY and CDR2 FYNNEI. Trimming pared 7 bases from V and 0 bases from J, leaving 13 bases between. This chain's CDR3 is CASIYTAGSYNEQFF. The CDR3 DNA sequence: TGTGCCAGCATTTACACTGCAGGCTCCTACAATGAGCAGTTCTTC.

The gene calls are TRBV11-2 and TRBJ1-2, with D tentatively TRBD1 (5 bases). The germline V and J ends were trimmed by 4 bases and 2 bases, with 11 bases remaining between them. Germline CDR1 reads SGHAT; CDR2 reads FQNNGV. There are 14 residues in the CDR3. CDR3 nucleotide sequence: TGTGCCAGCAGCTCCAGGGCAGGAAACTATGGCTACACCTTC. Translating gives CASSSRAGNYGYTF.

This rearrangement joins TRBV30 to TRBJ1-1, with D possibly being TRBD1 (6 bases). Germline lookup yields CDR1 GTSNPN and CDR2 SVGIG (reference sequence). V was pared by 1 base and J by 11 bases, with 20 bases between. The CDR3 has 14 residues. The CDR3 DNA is TGTGCCTGGAGTGAATACAGGGTTAGGATTGACGCTTTCTTT. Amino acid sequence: CAWSEYRVRIDAFF.

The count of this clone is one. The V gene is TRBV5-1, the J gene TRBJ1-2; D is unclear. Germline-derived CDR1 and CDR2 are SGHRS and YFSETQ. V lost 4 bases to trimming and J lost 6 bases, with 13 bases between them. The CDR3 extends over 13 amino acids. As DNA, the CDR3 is TGCGCCAGCAGCCTGGCGGGCGTGGATGGCTACACCTTC. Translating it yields CASSLAGVDGYTF.

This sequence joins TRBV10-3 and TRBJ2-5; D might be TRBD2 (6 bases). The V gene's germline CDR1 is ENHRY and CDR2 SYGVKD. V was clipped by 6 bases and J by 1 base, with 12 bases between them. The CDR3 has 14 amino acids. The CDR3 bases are TGTGCCATCAGCCCTAGCGAGGGCCAAGAGACCCAGTACTTC. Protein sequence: CAISPSEGQETQYF.